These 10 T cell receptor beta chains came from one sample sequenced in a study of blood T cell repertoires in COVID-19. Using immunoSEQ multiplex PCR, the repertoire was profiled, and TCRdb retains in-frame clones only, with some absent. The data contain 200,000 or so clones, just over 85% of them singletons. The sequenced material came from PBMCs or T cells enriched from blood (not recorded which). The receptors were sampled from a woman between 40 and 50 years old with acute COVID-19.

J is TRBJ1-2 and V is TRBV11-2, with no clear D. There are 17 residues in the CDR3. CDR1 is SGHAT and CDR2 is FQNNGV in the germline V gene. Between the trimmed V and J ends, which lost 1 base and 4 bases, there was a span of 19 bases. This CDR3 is CASSLGSSARGGYGYTF. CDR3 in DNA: TGTGCCAGCAGCTTAGGCTCATCGGCTCGAGGTGGCTATGGCTACACCTTC.

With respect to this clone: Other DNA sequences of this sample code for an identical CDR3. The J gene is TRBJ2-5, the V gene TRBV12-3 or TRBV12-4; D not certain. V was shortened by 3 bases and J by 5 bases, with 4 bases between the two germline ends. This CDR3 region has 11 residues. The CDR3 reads CASSFLETQYF. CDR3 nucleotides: TGTGCCAGCAGTTTCTTGGAGACCCAGTACTTC.

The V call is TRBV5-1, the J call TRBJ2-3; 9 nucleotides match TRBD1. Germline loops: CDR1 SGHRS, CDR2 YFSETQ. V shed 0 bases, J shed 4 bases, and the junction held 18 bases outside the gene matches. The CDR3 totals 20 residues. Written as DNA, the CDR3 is TGCGCCAGCAGCTTGGAGGGCCTCCATCAAGGGACAGGGCAAGCAGATACGCAGTATTTT. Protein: CASSLEGLHQGTGQADTQYF.

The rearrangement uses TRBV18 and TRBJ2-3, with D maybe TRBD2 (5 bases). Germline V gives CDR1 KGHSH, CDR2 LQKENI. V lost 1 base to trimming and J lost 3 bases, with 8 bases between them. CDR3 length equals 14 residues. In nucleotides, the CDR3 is TGTGCCAGCTCACCACTCGTAGCGACAGATACGCAGTATTTT. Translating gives CASSPLVATDTQYF.

The CDR3 DNA sequence: TGTGCCAGCAGCCCTAGTCTGGGACAGGGGGCGCGTTTAGCTTTCTTT. This translates into CASSPSLGQGARLAFF. The gene calls are TRBV7-8 and TRBJ1-1, with 12 bases fitting TRBD1. The V and J ends lost 5 bases and 10 bases, in that order; junction bases with no gene match: 14. Germline CDR1 and CDR2: SGHVS and FQNEAQ. This CDR3 comprises 16 residues. Combining the CDR3 with reference TRBV7-8 and TRBJ1-1 gives the whole variable domain GAGVSQSPRYKVAKRGQDVALRCDPISGHVSLFWYQQALGQGPEFLTYFQNEAQLDKSGLPSDRFFAERPEGSVSTLKIQRTQQEDSAVYLCASSPSLGQGARLAFFGQGTRLTVV.

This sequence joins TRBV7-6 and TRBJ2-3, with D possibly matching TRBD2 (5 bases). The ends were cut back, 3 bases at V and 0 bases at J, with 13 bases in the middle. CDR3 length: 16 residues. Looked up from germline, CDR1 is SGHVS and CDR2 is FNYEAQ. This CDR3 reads CASSLGETTSTDTQYF. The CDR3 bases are TGTGCCAGCAGCTTGGGAGAGACAACTAGCACAGATACGCAGTATTTT. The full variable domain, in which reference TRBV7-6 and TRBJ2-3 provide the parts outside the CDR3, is GAGVSQSPRYKVTKRGQDVALRCDPISGHVSLYWYRQALGQGPEFLTYFNYEAQQDKSGLPNDRFSAERPEGSISTLTIQRTEQRDSAMYRCASSLGETTSTDTQYFGPGTRLTVL.

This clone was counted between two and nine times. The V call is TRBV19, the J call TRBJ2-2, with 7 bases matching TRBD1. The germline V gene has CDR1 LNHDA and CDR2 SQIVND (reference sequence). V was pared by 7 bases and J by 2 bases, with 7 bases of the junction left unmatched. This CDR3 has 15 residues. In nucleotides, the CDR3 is TGTGCCAGTAAGGGGGCAGGATATAACACCGGGGAGCTGTTTTTT. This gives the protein CASKGAGYNTGELFF.

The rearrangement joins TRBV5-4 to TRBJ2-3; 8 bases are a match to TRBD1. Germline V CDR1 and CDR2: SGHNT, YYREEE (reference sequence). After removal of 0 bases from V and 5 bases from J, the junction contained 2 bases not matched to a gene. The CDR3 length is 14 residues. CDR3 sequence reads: CASSLADRGDTQYF. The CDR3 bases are TGTGCCAGCAGCTTGGCCGACAGGGGAGATACGCAGTATTTT.

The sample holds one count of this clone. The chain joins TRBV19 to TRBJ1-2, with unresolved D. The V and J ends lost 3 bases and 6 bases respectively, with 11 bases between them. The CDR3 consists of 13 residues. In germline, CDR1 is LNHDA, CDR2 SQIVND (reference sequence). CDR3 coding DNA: TGTGCCAGTAGTATGTGGCGGTACGATGGCTACACCTTC. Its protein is CASSMWRYDGYTF. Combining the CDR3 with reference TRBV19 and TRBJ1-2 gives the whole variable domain DGGITQSPKYLFRKEGQNVTLSCEQNLNHDAMYWYRQDPGQGLRLIYYSQIVNDFQKGDIAEGYSVSREKKESFPLTVTSAQKNPTAFYLCASSMWRYDGYTFGSGTRLTVV.

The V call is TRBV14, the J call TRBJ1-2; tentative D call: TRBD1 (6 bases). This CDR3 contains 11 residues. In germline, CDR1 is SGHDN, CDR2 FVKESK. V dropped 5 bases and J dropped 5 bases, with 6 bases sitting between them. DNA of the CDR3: TGTGCCAGCAGCAGGGGGTATGGCTACACCTTC. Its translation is CASSRGYGYTF.